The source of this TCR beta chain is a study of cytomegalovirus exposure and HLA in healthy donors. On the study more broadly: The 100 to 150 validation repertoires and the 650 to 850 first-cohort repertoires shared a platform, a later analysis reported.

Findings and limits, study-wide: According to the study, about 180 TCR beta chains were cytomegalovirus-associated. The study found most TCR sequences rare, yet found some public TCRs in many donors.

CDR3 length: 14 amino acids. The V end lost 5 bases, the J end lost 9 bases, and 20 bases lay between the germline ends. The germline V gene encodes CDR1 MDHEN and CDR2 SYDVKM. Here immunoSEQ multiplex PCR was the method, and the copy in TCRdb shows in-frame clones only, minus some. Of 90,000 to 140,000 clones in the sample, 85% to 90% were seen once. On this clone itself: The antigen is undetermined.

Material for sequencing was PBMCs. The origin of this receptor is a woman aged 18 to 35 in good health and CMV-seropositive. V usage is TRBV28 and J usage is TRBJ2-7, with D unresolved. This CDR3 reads CASSPPRGQFGQYF. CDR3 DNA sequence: TGTGCCAGCAGTCCCCCCCGTGGGCAGTTCGGGCAGTACTTC.